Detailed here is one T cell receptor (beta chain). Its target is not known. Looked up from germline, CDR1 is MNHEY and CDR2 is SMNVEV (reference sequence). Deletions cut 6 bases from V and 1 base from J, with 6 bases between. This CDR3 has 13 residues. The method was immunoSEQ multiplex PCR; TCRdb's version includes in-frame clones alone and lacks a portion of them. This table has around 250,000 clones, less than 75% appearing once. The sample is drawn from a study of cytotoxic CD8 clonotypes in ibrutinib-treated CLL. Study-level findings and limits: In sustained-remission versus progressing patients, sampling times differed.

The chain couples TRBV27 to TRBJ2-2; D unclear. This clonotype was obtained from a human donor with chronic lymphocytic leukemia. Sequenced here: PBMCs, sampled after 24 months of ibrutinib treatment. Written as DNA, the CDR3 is TGTGCCAGCAGCCCACAGAACACCGGGGAGCTGTTTTTT. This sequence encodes CASSPQNTGELFF.